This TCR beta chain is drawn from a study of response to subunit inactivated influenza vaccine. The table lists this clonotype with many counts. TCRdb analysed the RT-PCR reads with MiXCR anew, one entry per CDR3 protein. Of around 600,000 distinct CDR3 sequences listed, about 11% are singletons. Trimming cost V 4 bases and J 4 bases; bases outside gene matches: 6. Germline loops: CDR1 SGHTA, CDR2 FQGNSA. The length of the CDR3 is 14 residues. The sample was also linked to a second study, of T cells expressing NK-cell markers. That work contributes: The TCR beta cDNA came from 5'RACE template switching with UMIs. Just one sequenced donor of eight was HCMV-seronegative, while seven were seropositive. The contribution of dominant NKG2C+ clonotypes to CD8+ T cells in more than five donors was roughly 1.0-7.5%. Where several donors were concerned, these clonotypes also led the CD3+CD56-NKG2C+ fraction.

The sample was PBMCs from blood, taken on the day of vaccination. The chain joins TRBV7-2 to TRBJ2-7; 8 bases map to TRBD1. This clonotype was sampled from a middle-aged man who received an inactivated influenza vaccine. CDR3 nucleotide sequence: TGTGCCAGCAGCTCACGCTACAGGGGGTACGAGCAGTACTTC. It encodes CASSSRYRGYEQYF. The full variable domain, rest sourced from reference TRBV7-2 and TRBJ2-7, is GAGVSQSPSNKVTEKGKDVELRCDPISGHTALYWYRQSLGQGLEFLIYFQGNSAPDKSGLPSDRFSAERTGGSVSTLTIQRTQQEDSAVYLCASSSRYRGYEQYFGPGTRLTVT.